This T cell receptor beta chain was recorded in a study of T cells after yellow fever vaccination. The study, taken as a whole, reports: It was a weaker secondary response, yet one that peaked faster, at day 5 versus 15. Although most clonotypes did not, a small share appeared in both CD4 and CD8 compartments.

Each CDR3 protein is one row after TCRdb ran MiXCR on the 5' RACE reads. The sample contains over 110,000 distinct CDR3 sequences, 6.5% to 8.5% of which appear only once. The sample holds many counts of this clonotype. The antigen remains undetermined. V lost 3 bases, J lost 1 base, and 1 base stayed unmatched. The CDR3 consists of 16 residues. The chain links TRBV12-3 or TRBV12-4 to TRBJ2-7; TRBD2 matches at 15 bases. Sequencing was performed on CD4+ T cells sorted from PBMCs, taken 5 days after the yellow fever booster vaccination. This sequence was found in a man aged 25-45 years who received the YFV17D yellow fever vaccine. CDR3 region: CASSFGLAGGSYEQYF. DNA for the CDR3: TGTGCCAGCAGTTTTGGACTAGCGGGAGGGTCCTACGAGCAGTACTTC.